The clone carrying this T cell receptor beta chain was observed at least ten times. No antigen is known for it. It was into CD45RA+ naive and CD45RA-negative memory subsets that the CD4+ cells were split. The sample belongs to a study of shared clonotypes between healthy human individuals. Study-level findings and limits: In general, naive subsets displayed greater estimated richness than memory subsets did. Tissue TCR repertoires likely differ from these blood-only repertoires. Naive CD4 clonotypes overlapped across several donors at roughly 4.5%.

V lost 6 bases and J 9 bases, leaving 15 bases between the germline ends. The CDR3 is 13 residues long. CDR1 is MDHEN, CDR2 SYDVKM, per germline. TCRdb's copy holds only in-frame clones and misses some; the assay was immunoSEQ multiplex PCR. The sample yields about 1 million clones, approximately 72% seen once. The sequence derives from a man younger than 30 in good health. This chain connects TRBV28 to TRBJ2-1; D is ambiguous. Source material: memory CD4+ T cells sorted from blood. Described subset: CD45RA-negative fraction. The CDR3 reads CASSPVRLAEQFF. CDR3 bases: TGTGCCAGCAGCCCTGTACGCCTGGCTGAGCAGTTCTTC.